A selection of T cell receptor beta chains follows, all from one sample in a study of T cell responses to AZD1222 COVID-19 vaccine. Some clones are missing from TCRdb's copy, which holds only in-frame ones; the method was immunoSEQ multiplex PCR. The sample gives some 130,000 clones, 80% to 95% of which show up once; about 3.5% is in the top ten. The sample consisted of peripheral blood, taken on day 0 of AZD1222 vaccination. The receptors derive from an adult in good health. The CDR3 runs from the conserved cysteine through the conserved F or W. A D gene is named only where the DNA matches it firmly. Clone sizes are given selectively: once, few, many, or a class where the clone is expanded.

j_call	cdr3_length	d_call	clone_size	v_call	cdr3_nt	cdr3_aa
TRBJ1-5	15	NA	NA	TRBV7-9	TGTGCCAGCAGCTTATCCCAGGGTTCCAATCAGCCCCAGCATTTT	CASSLSQGSNQPQHF
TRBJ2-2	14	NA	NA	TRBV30	TGTGCCTGCATGAGGGGAACGAACACCGGGGAGCTGTTTTTT	CACMRGTNTGELFF
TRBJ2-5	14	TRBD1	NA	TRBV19	TGTGCCAGTAGCATGGGACAGGCGTGGGAGACCCAGTACTTC	CASSMGQAWETQYF
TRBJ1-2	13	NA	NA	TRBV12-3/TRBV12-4	TGTGCCAGCACCTGGGGGAGCGGCTATGGCTACACCTTC	CASTWGSGYGYTF
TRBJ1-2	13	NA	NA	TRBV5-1	TGCGCCAGCAGCTTTGGGGGGGACTATGGCTACACCTTC	CASSFGGDYGYTF
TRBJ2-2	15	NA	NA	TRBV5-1	TGCGCCACCAGCTATTTGGATTCGAACACCGGGGAGCTGTTTTTT	CATSYLDSNTGELFF
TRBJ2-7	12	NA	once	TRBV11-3	TGTGCCAGCAGCTCGGGCAACTACGAGCAGTACTTC	CASSSGNYEQYF
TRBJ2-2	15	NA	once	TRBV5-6	TGTGCCAGCAGCTTGTACGGGAGAAAGACCGGGGAGCTGTTTTTT	CASSLYGRKTGELFF
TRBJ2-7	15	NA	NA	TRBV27	TGTGCCAGCAGCCTGGAGGCGGGTCCCTACTACGAGCAGTACTTC	CASSLEAGPYYEQYF
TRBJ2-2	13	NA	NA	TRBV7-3	TGTGCCAGCAGCTTACGAGCATCCGGGGAGCTGTTTTTT	CASSLRASGELFF
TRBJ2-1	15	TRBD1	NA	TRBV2	TGTGCCAGCAGCCAGACGGGGACAGGGAACAATGAGCAGTTCTTC	CASSQTGTGNNEQFF
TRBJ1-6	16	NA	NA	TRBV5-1	TGCGCCAGCAGCTGGGGACGGATGGACTATAATTCACCCCTCCACTTT	CASSWGRMDYNSPLHF
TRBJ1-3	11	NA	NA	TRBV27	TGTGCCAGCAATATTGGAAACACCATATATTTT	CASNIGNTIYF
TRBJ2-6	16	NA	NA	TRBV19	TGTGCCAGTAGTTCTACAGGGAACCCTGGGGCCAACGTCCTGACTTTC	CASSSTGNPGANVLTF